The 28 T cell receptor beta chains reported below all come from one sample, sequenced in a study of cytomegalovirus exposure and HLA in healthy donors. Sequencing was performed with immunoSEQ multiplex PCR; in TCRdb, only in-frame clones are kept and a portion is missing. The sample carries 200,000 or so clones, about 89% recorded once. Sequencing was done on a sample of PBMCs. The receptors derive from a woman aged 18-29 years in good health and CMV-seronegative.

The chain links TRBV9 to TRBJ1-1; possible D gene TRBD1, 5 bases. This CDR3 is 13 amino acids long. V lost 0 bases, J lost 4 bases, and 7 bases lay in between. Looked up from germline, CDR1 is SGDLS and CDR2 is YYNGEE. The CDR3 spells CASSVGQGTEAFF. The CDR3 region has the DNA TGTGCCAGCAGCGTAGGTCAGGGCACTGAAGCTTTCTTT.

This chain links TRBV5-1 with TRBJ2-3; 12 nucleotides line up with TRBD2. This CDR3 comprises 17 residues. The germline V gene has CDR1 SGHRS and CDR2 YFSETQ. J gave up 0 bases and V 4 bases, and 6 bases lay outside the gene matches. This CDR3 reads CASSGGLAGPSTDTQYF. The CDR3 region has the DNA TGCGCCAGCAGCGGGGGACTAGCGGGCCCTAGCACAGATACGCAGTATTTT.

The J gene is TRBJ1-1, the V gene TRBV29-1, with TRBD1 as a possible D gene (6 bases). Germline V gives CDR1 SQVTM, CDR2 ANQGSEA. CDR3 length: 14 amino acids. V was pared by 6 bases and J by 2 bases, with 16 bases between. CDR3 nucleotide sequence: TGCAGCGTCGGCCCTTCAGGGGCTAACACTGAAGCTTTCTTT. It translates to CSVGPSGANTEAFF.

This chain joins TRBV15 and TRBJ2-5; a weak D match, TRBD2 (7 bases). The germline V and J ends were trimmed by 5 bases and 2 bases, with 15 bases remaining between them. Germline V gives CDR1 LNHNV, CDR2 YYDKDF (reference sequence). The CDR3 totals 15 residues. In nucleotides, the CDR3 is TGTGCCACCAGCCGAGGGGGGGTGGGGCAAGAGACCCAGTACTTC. It encodes CATSRGGVGQETQYF.

V gene TRBV9 combines with J gene TRBJ2-7; 12 bases agree with TRBD2. V was pared by 0 bases and J by 5 bases, with 6 bases of the junction left unmatched. The CDR3 runs 16 residues. CDR1 is SGDLS and CDR2 is YYNGEE in the germline V gene. This CDR3 is CASSVGRGLAGHEQYF. CDR3 DNA: TGTGCCAGCAGCGTAGGTCGAGGACTAGCGGGGCACGAGCAGTACTTC.

This chain connects TRBV15 to TRBJ2-5, with TRBD2 matching over 11 bases. The CDR3 spans 18 residues. The trim removed 0 bases at V and 5 bases at J, leaving 11 bases unmatched. Germline CDR1 and CDR2: LNHNV and YYDKDF (reference sequence). CDR3 loop: CATSRDLTSGIGGETQYF. The CDR3 DNA follows: TGTGCCACCAGCAGAGATCTGACTAGCGGGATTGGGGGGGAGACCCAGTACTTC. Combining the CDR3 with reference TRBV15 and TRBJ2-5 gives the whole variable domain DAMVIQNPRYQVTQFGKPVTLSCSQTLNHNVMYWYQQKSSQAPKLLFHYYDKDFNNEADTPDNFQSRRPNTSFCFLDIRSPGLGDTAMYLCATSRDLTSGIGGETQYFGPGTRLLVL.

V usage is TRBV5-1 and J usage is TRBJ1-1; D might be TRBD1 (5 bases). Germline lookup yields CDR1 SGHRS and CDR2 YFSETQ. This CDR3 region has 13 residues. V shed 5 bases and J shed 3 bases, with 11 bases lying between them. The CDR3 region is CASSPAGDTEAFF. The DNA for the CDR3 is TGCGCCAGCAGTCCAGCGGGGGACACTGAAGCTTTCTTT.

CDR3 region: CSVEGGRASYEQYF. The CDR3, as DNA: TGCAGCGTTGAAGGCGGGAGGGCCAGTTACGAGCAGTACTTC. The J gene is TRBJ2-7, the V gene TRBV29-1, with 9 bases matching TRBD2. This CDR3 comprises 14 residues. V dropped 1 base and J dropped 4; count of bases not matched to a gene: 5. From germline, CDR1 is SQVTM and CDR2 ANQGSEA.

The chain employs TRBV9 and TRBJ2-3; TRBD1 aligns across 8 bases. There are 15 residues in the CDR3. Looked up from germline, CDR1 is SGDLS and CDR2 is YYNGEE. The J segment lost 5 bases and the V segment lost 0 bases, leaving 5 bases of the junction unmatched. The CDR3 DNA reads as TGTGCCAGCAGCGTAGACGACAGGGGTATAGATACGCAGTATTTT. It specifies CASSVDDRGIDTQYF.

This chain joins TRBV5-6 and TRBJ2-7; the D gene is possibly TRBD1 (6 bases). This CDR3 has 13 amino acids. V lost 4 bases and J 2 bases, leaving 10 bases between the germline ends. CDR1 SGHDT and CDR2 YYEEEE come from the germline V gene. CDR3 protein: CASSTGTTYEQYF. Here the CDR3 DNA reads TGTGCCAGCAGCACAGGGACAACCTACGAGCAGTACTTC.

This clone showed up just once. The chain links TRBV9 to TRBJ1-3; 8 positions match TRBD1. V trimming: 5 bases; J trimming: 4 bases; junction bases outside the gene matches: 5. Germline CDR1 SGDLS, CDR2 YYNGEE. The CDR3 runs 14 residues. CDR3 amino acids: CASRAGTGGNTIYF. The CDR3 DNA sequence: TGTGCCAGCAGAGCCGGGACAGGAGGAAACACCATATATTTT.

This sequence joins TRBV30 and TRBJ2-1; possibly TRBD2 for D (5 bases). CDR1 GTSNPN and CDR2 SVGIG come from the germline V gene (reference sequence). Trimming pared 0 bases from V and 2 bases from J, leaving 14 bases between. The CDR3 contains 16 residues. CDR3 residues: CAWSVSPGMAYNEQFF. The CDR3 DNA is TGTGCCTGGAGTGTATCTCCGGGAATGGCCTACAATGAGCAGTTCTTC.

The gene calls are TRBV27 and TRBJ2-7; 10 bases map to TRBD2. The CDR3 length is 17 residues. With 4 bases clipped from V and 3 bases from J, the junction kept 12 bases outside the gene matches. The V gene's germline CDR1 is MNHEY and CDR2 SMNVEV (reference sequence). This CDR3 reads CASSSGPRASGSYEQYF. CDR3 DNA sequence: TGTGCCAGCAGTTCTGGACCCCGGGCTAGCGGGAGCTACGAGCAGTACTTC.

The chain recombines TRBV7-6 with TRBJ2-1; 10 nucleotides align to TRBD2. With 6 bases clipped from V and 10 bases from J, the junction kept 12 bases outside the gene matches. The CDR3 runs to 15 residues. Germline V CDR1 and CDR2: SGHVS, FNYEAQ. The CDR3 is CASRLLAGELGEQFF. The CDR3, as DNA: TGTGCCAGCAGGCTTCTAGCGGGGGAGCTGGGGGAGCAGTTCTTC.

This clone has more than one count but fewer than ten. The chain uses TRBV10-1 and TRBJ1-6; a weak D match, TRBD1 (5 bases). Germline values: CDR1 WNHNN, CDR2 SYGVQD (reference sequence). The germline V and J ends were trimmed by 3 bases and 8 bases, with 5 bases remaining between them. The CDR3 is made up of 12 amino acids. The CDR3 sequence is CASSEGDSPLHF. The CDR3 coding sequence is TGCGCCAGCAGTGAAGGGGATTCACCCCTCCACTTT.

The V call is TRBV30, the J call TRBJ2-3; maybe TRBD2 (6 bases). Germline CDR1 is GTSNPN and CDR2 is SVGIG (reference sequence). The CDR3 is 13 residues long. The CDR3 DNA reads as TGTGCTGGAGGGAGAGGGGTCACAGATACGCAGTATTTT. It yields the protein CAGGRGVTDTQYF.

This chain uses TRBV6-1 with TRBJ2-2; D is unclear. The CDR3 contains 15 residues. Per the germline V gene, CDR1 is MNHNS and CDR2 is SASEGT. The germline V and J ends were trimmed by 8 bases and 0 bases, with 13 bases remaining between them. The CDR3 loop is CASLLSTPNTGELFF. The CDR3 nucleotides read TGTGCCAGCCTGTTAAGCACCCCGAACACCGGGGAGCTGTTTTTT.

The chain carries TRBV19 and TRBJ2-7; TRBD1 is a possible D gene (5 bases). From germline, CDR1 is LNHDA and CDR2 SQIVND (reference sequence). V shed 7 bases and J shed 5 bases, with 9 bases lying between them. This CDR3 has 11 residues. The CDR3 region is CASKQGHEQYF. CDR3 in DNA: TGTGCCAGTAAGCAGGGCCACGAGCAGTACTTC.

The V and J genes are TRBV11-2 and TRBJ2-1; 7 bases map to TRBD1. The V and J ends lost 1 base and 7 bases, in that order; junction bases with no gene match: 4. Germline V lookup: CDR1 SGHAT, CDR2 FQNNGV. The CDR3 is made up of 14 amino acids. Here the CDR3 reads CASSLAGQLNEQFF. The CDR3 DNA reads TGTGCCAGCAGCTTAGCGGGACAGCTGAATGAGCAGTTCTTC.

The rearrangement uses TRBV5-1 and TRBJ2-7, with 10 nucleotides matching TRBD1. From germline, CDR1 is SGHRS and CDR2 YFSETQ. The CDR3 is made up of 15 amino acids. With 0 bases clipped from V and 5 bases from J, the junction kept 5 bases outside the gene matches. The CDR3 loop is CASSLGGQGLDEQYF. The CDR3 nucleotides read TGCGCCAGCAGCTTGGGGGGACAGGGGCTCGACGAGCAGTACTTC. Combining the CDR3 with reference TRBV5-1 and TRBJ2-7 gives the whole variable domain KAGVTQTPRYLIKTRGQQVTLSCSPISGHRSVSWYQQTPGQGLQFLFEYFSETQRNKGNFPGRFSGRQFSNSRSEMNVSTLELGDSALYLCASSLGGQGLDEQYFGPGTRLTVT.

V and J are TRBV7-9 and TRBJ2-3, with 14 bases aligning to TRBD2. Germline trimming cut 5 bases from V and 1 base from J; bases unmatched to any gene: 8. The germline V gene encodes CDR1 SEHNR and CDR2 FQNEAQ (reference sequence). This CDR3 spans 18 amino acids. DNA for the CDR3: TGTGCCAGCAGCCCCGGGACTAGCGGGAGCGGAGGCACAGATACGCAGTATTTT. As protein: CASSPGTSGSGGTDTQYF.

V gene TRBV2 combines with J gene TRBJ2-7; tentatively, D is TRBD1 (5 bases). V dropped 1 base and J dropped 9 bases, with 19 bases sitting between them. Germline V CDR1 and CDR2: SNHLY, FYNNEI. The CDR3 loop spans 15 amino acids. CDR3 nucleotides: TGTGCCAGCAGTGAAGGTACAGGAAGGTCTTATAGGCAGTACTTC. It codes for CASSEGTGRSYRQYF.

This chain joins TRBV6-6 and TRBJ1-2; no clear D gene. The CDR3 is 15 residues long. Germline V lookup: CDR1 MNHNY, CDR2 SVGAGI (reference sequence). V lost 0 bases, J lost 6 bases, and 14 bases lay in between. CDR3 amino acids: CASSYSGGPYDGYTF. CDR3 nucleotides: TGTGCCAGCAGTTACTCGGGAGGGCCTTATGATGGCTACACCTTC.

The gene calls are TRBV7-9 and TRBJ1-2; D is uncertain. Germline CDR1 reads SEHNR; CDR2 reads FQNEAQ (reference sequence). The CDR3 runs 12 residues. Trimming cost V 11 bases and J 8 bases, with 18 bases left between them. The CDR3 reads CAGQNASWGYTF. As DNA, the CDR3 is TGTGCCGGCCAGAATGCTTCGTGGGGCTACACCTTC.

The V call is TRBV6-4, the J call TRBJ2-3; the match to TRBD1 covers 10 bases. The germline gives CDR1 MRHNA, CDR2 SNTAGT. The trim removed 5 bases at V and 2 bases at J, leaving 4 bases unmatched. This CDR3 contains 15 residues. CDR3 protein: CASSPGQGDTDTQYF. The CDR3 nucleotides are TGTGCCAGCAGTCCCGGACAGGGGGACACAGATACGCAGTATTTT.

Here the CDR3 DNA reads TGTGCCAGCAGCGTAGCTCTGCGGGAGGCTGGCGGGGAGCTGTTTTTT. Protein product: CASSVALREAGGELFF. This chain joins TRBV9 and TRBJ2-2; 8 bases agree with TRBD2. The V gene end was trimmed by 0 bases and the J gene end by 7 bases; junction bases not matched to a gene: 8. The CDR3 runs 16 residues. Germline-derived CDR1 and CDR2 are SGDLS and YYNGEE.

The genes are TRBV28 and TRBJ1-2, with D unresolved. The V gene lost 3 bases and the J gene lost 5 bases, with 10 bases spanning the gap. Germline values: CDR1 MDHEN, CDR2 SYDVKM. CDR3 size: 13 residues. The CDR3: CASSLAADYGYTF. In nucleotides, the CDR3 is TGTGCCAGCAGTTTGGCGGCAGATTATGGCTACACCTTC.

The rearrangement uses TRBV28 and TRBJ1-2; TRBD1 might be the D (6 bases). CDR3 length equals 15 residues. Trimming stripped 5 bases from V and 6 bases from J, with 19 bases between. CDR1 and CDR2 (germline): MDHEN, SYDVKM. The CDR3 nucleotides read TGTGCCAGCAGTCCCGCTCGGGGGGCGCGAAATGGCTACACCTTC. Amino acid sequence: CASSPARGARNGYTF.